What follows describes a single T cell receptor (beta chain). Following extraction, RNA underwent reverse transcription to cDNA, which served as the sequencing template. Clones were read by immunoSEQ multiplex PCR, and TCRdb kept only the in-frame ones, dropping some. Seen here are 150,000 to 200,000 clones, under 80% observed once, and the top ten hold 1.3%. Per the germline V gene, CDR1 is GTSNPN and CDR2 is SVGIG (reference sequence). The ends lost 0 bases at V and 4 bases at J; junction bases unmatched: 4. This CDR3 has 14 residues. This sample was taken from a study of CD8+ T cells in alopecia areata. Specified treatment: oral pan-JAK inhibitor, 5-10 mg twice daily. Alopecia areata patients gave lesional scalp punch biopsies and peripheral blood samples.

This clonotype was obtained from a human donor with alopecia areata. The chain combines TRBV30 with TRBJ2-7; 9 bases line up with TRBD1. The sequencing here drew on CD4+ T cells sorted from blood, taken at week 49, from a patient treated with tofacitinib. CDR3 coding DNA: TGTGCCTGGAGTGTGGCACAGGGGGCATACGAGCAGTACTTC. Translating gives CAWSVAQGAYEQYF. Full variable domain (remainder filled in from reference TRBV30 and TRBJ2-7): SQTIHQWPATLVQPVGSPLSLECTVEGTSNPNLYWYRQAAGRGLQLLFYSVGIGQISSEVPQNLSASRPQDRQFILSSKKLLLSDSGFYLCAWSVAQGAYEQYFGPGTRLTVT.